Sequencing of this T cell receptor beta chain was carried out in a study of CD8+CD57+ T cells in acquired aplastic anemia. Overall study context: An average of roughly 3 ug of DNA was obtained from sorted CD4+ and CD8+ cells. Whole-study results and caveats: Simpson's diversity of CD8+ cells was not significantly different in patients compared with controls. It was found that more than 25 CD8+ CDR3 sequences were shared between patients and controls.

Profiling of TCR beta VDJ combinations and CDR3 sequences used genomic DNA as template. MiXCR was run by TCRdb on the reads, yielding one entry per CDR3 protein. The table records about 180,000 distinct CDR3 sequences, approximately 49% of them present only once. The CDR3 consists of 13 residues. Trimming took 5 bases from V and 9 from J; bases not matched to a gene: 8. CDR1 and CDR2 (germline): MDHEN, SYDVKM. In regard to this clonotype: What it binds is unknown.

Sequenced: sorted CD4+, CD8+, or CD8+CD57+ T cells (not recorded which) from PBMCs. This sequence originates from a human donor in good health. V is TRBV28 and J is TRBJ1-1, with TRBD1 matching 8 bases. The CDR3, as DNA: TGTGCCAGCAGTCCAGGACAGGGTCTACAAGCTTTCTTT. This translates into CASSPGQGLQAFF.